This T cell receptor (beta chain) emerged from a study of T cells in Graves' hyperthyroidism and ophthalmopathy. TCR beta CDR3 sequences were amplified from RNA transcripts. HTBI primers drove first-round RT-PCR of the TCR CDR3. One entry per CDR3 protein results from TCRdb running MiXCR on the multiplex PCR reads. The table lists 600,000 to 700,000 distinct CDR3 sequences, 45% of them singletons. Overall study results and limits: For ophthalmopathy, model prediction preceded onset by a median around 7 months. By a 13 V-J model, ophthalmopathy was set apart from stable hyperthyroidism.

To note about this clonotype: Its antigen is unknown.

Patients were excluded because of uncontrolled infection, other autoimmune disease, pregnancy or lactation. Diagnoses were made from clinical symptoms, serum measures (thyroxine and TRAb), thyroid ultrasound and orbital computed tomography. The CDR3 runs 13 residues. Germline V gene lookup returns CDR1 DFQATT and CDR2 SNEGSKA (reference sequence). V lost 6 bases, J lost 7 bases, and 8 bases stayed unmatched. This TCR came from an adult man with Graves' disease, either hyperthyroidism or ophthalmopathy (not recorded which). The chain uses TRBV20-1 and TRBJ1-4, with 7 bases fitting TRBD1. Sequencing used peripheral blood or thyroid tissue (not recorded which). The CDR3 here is CSARGRWSEKLFF. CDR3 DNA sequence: TGCAGTGCCAGGGGGAGGTGGTCTGAAAAACTGTTTTTT.